This T cell receptor beta chain was profiled in a study of identical twins. Study-wide points: Less excess twin sharing appeared in beta out-of-frame sequences. Twin-shared out-of-frame alpha sequences showed excess low generation probability.

It was template switching that added a universal primer site, and there were unique molecular identifiers on the cDNA. TCRdb itself ran the 5' RACE reads through MiXCR, one entry per CDR3 protein. The data contain 140,000 to 150,000 distinct CDR3 sequences, 3% to 4% of them singletons. The CDR3 totals 16 residues. Trimming removed 2 bases at V and 0 bases at J, with 10 bases between. Per the germline V gene, CDR1 is SGHTA and CDR2 is FQGTGA. This clonotype was seen a handful of times. What it binds is not known. All donors were healthy, and all were Caucasian. Specimen: memory T cells sorted from blood. V and J are TRBV7-3 and TRBJ2-2, with TRBD1 as a possible D gene (5 bases). This sequence originates from a man younger than 35 in good health. CDR3 in amino acids: CASSLLPTANTGELFF. The CDR3 DNA sequence: TGTGCCAGCAGCTTACTGCCGACAGCGAACACCGGGGAGCTGTTTTTT. Based on the CDR3 plus reference TRBV7-3 and TRBJ2-2, the full variable domain is GAGVSQTPSNKVTEKGKYVELRCDPISGHTALYWYRQSLGQGPEFLIYFQGTGAADDSGLPNDRFFAVRPEGSVSTLKIQRTERGDSAVYLCASSLLPTANTGELFFGEGSRLTVL.